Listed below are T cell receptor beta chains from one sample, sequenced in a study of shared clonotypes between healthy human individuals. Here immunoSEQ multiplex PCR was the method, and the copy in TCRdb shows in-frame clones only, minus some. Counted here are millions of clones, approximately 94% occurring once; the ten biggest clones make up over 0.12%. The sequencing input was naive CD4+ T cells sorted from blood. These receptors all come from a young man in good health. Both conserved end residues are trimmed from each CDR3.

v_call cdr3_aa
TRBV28 ASSSADRDLRFREQY
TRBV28 ASSSAGGWDNSPLH
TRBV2 ATRRSTDTQY
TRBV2 ARQFGGQTEAF
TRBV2 ASSGQGEISY
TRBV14 ASSQVGLAGEFEQY
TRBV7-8 ASSLARDSRHYGYT
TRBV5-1 ASSPTSNYGYT
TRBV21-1 VLLRDGRTNEKLF
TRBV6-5 ATGTEALSYNEQF
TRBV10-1 ASSEALSIGVQY
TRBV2 ASSIGRNTGELF
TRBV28 ASSINRGTGELF
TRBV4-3 ASSRRNGFTDTQY
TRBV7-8 ASSLDGSSYNEQF
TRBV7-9 ASTDRPLAGANVLT
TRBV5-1 ASSPEGGRGEKLF
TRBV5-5 ASSYDIHPVGLF
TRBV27 ASSLVGNSPLH
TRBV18 ASSPDQGDKLF
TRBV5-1 ASSLGQEQF
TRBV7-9 ASSLAGTGFLFAKNIQY